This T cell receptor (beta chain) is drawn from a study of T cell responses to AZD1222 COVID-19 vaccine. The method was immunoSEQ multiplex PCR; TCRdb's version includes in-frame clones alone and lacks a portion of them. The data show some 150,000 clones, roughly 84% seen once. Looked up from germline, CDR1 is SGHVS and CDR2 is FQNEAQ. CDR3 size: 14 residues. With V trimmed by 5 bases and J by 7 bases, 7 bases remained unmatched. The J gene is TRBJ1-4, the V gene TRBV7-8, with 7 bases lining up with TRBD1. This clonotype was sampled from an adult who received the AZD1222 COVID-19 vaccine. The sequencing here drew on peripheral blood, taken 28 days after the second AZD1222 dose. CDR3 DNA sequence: TGTGCCAGCAGCAAAGGACAGGCCGGTGAAAAACTGTTTTTT. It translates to CASSKGQAGEKLFF.